Listed here are 28 T cell receptor beta chains from one sample, sequenced in a study of regulatory T cells in long-lasting Graves disease. Documented time point: newly diagnosed GD, antithyroid drugs for less than 3 months. Scientists built the TCR library using RNA that was extracted from PBMCs. CDR3 regions were amplified by Arm-PCR using iRepertoire HTBI primers to build TCR beta libraries. TCRdb recomputed calls from the multiplex PCR reads with MiXCR, one row per CDR3 protein. The sample yields fewer than 550,000 distinct CDR3 sequences, 15% to 20% seen once. These same data were also listed under a study on T cells in Graves' hyperthyroidism and ophthalmopathy.

This material consisted of peripheral blood mononuclear cells (PBMCs), taken at new diagnosis, from a patient treated with antithyroid drugs. The receptors stem from a woman aged 35-65 years with Graves disease.

In its sample, this clonotype was seen a few times. This chain uses TRBV2 with TRBJ2-5; a possible D gene is TRBD1 (5 bases). CDR3 length: 13 amino acids. Trimming cost V 8 bases and J 4 bases, with 14 bases left between them. Germline CDR1 reads SNHLY; CDR2 reads FYNNEI. CDR3 DNA sequence: TGTGCCAGCCAGGGTCTGCCAATAGAGACCCAGTACTTC. Protein product: CASQGLPIETQYF.

The V gene is TRBV5-1, the J gene TRBJ2-5; 9 bases map to TRBD1. The CDR3 is 14 amino acids. Trimming took 9 bases from V and 1 from J; bases not matched to a gene: 7. The germline CDR1 and CDR2 sequences are SGHRS and YFSETQ. The CDR3: CATKPTGGQETQYF. Written as DNA, the CDR3 is TGCGCCACCAAACCGACAGGGGGCCAAGAGACCCAGTACTTC.

About this clonotype: This may arise from a read error, as a much more abundant clone is one base away. V is TRBV5-6 and J is TRBJ2-6; D unclear. The V gene's germline CDR1 is SGHDT and CDR2 YYEEEE. The CDR3 is 15 amino acids. This CDR3 reads CASSTGHSEANVLTF. The CDR3 nucleotides read TGTGCCAGCAGCACCGGGCACTCTGAGGCCAACGTCCTGACTTTC.

This clonotype has ten or more counts. The genes are TRBV2 and TRBJ1-2; D not resolved. CDR1 and CDR2 from the germline V gene are SNHLY and FYNNEI. This CDR3 is built from 14 residues. Trimming stripped 3 bases from V and 4 bases from J, with 12 bases between. This CDR3 is CASSDRTAAYGYTF. The CDR3 DNA reads TGTGCCAGCAGTGACCGGACCGCGGCCTATGGCTACACCTTC.

The chain has TRBV9 and TRBJ2-5, with 7 bases aligning to TRBD2. With V trimmed by 3 bases and J by 5 bases, 7 bases remained unmatched. The germline CDR1 and CDR2 sequences are SGDLS and YYNGEE. The length of the CDR3 is 14 residues. The DNA of the CDR3 is TGTGCCAGCAGCGAGGGAGGGGTATCGGAGACCCAGTACTTC. Its protein is CASSEGGVSETQYF.

This clonotype turned up a few times. The rearrangement uses TRBV6-2 or TRBV6-3 and TRBJ1-2, with 8 positions matching TRBD1. CDR1 is MNHEY, CDR2 SVGEGT, per germline. J lost 7 bases, V lost 6 bases, and 19 bases had no gene match. The CDR3 totals 17 residues. The CDR3 DNA is TGTGCCAGCAGGAGACTCTCCGGGACAGGTGTTTTTCGTGGCTACACCTTC. It is translated as CASRRLSGTGVFRGYTF.

This sequence joins TRBV2 and TRBJ1-5, with D unclear. V was pared by 0 bases and J by 0 bases, with 12 bases between. The CDR3 is 17 residues long. Germline values: CDR1 SNHLY, CDR2 FYNNEI. This CDR3 is CASSEARGGFSNQPQHF. The CDR3 DNA reads TGTGCCAGCAGTGAAGCGCGAGGTGGGTTTAGCAATCAGCCCCAGCATTTT.

This clonotype occurred a few times. The chain employs TRBV28 and TRBJ1-3; D ambiguous. The CDR3 covers 14 residues. V lost 6 bases and J 7 bases, leaving 16 bases between the germline ends. CDR1 is MDHEN, CDR2 SYDVKM, per germline. The CDR3 loop is CASSPTSPKNTIYF. Here the CDR3 DNA reads TGTGCCAGCAGCCCCACTAGCCCGAAGAACACCATATATTTT.

The J gene is TRBJ2-5, the V gene TRBV12-3 or TRBV12-4, with D possibly being TRBD2 (6 bases). CDR3 length equals 16 residues. V was clipped by 8 bases and J by 2 bases, with 21 bases between them. The CDR3 region has the DNA TGTGCCAGCCGGGCGTTTGGGGCGGGGACTCAAGAGACCCAGTACTTC. This translates into CASRAFGAGTQETQYF.

With respect to this clonotype: A much bigger clone sits one base away, suggesting this may be a read error. V gene TRBV28 combines with J gene TRBJ1-2; D is undetermined. The CDR3 sequence is 12 residues long. Germline CDR1 reads MDHEN; CDR2 reads SYDVKM. The CDR3 is CASSYQAYGHTF. DNA for the CDR3: TGTGCCAGCAGTTATCAGGCATATGGCCACACCTTC.

This clonotype was picked up many times. The V gene is TRBV5-1, the J gene TRBJ2-3; 8 nucleotides align to TRBD1. The CDR3 has 15 amino acids. Germline trimming cut 5 bases from V and 3 bases from J; bases unmatched to any gene: 8. Germline V gives CDR1 SGHRS, CDR2 YFSETQ. The CDR3 bases are TGCGCCAGCAGACCAGGGGGCGCGGCAACAGATACGCAGTATTTT. Amino acids: CASRPGGAATDTQYF.

This clonotype came up many times. The chain joins TRBV10-3 to TRBJ2-7; 9 bases are a match to TRBD1. The CDR3 totals 14 residues. J was trimmed by 2 bases and V by 8 bases; bases with no gene match: 7. The germline gives CDR1 ENHRY, CDR2 SYGVKD. CDR3 DNA sequence: TGTGCCATCGGGGACAGGACAGGGGCCTACGAGCAGTACTTC. It yields the protein CAIGDRTGAYEQYF.

This clonotype has at least ten counts. The chain recombines TRBV7-9 with TRBJ2-1; TRBD2 is a possible D gene (6 bases). The V gene lost 5 bases and the J gene lost 8 bases, with 13 bases spanning the gap. The CDR3 runs 13 residues. CDR1 and CDR2 (germline): SEHNR, FQNEAQ (reference sequence). The CDR3 reads CASSPSRGDEQFF. CDR3 in DNA: TGTGCCAGCAGCCCCTCGCGCGGGGATGAGCAGTTCTTC.

V is TRBV10-3 and J is TRBJ2-3; no firm D call. The end of the DNA aligns better with TRBJ2-5, so the J call may be wrong. This CDR3 has 13 amino acids. Germline CDR1 ENHRY, CDR2 SYGVKD. CDR3 loop: CAISESRDETQYF. CDR3 sequence (DNA): TGTGCCATCAGTGAGTCTAGGGATGAGACCCAGTACTTC.

This clonotype was detected a few times. This may be a read error, as it is one base from a much larger clone. V is TRBV7-2 and J is TRBJ1-2; 8 nucleotides match TRBD1. After removal of 6 bases from V and 4 bases from J, the junction contained 4 bases not matched to a gene. From germline, CDR1 is SGHTA and CDR2 FQGNSA. The length of the CDR3 is 13 residues. The CDR3 bases are TGTGCCAGCAGACCGGACAGGGTCTATGGCTACACCTTC. Its protein is CASRPDRVYGYTF.

This clonotype showed up just a few times. The chain is built from TRBV7-6 and TRBJ2-7; perhaps TRBD1 as D (5 bases). V lost 0 bases and J lost 7, with 16 bases in between. The CDR3 runs to 15 residues. Per germline, CDR1 SGHVS and CDR2 FNYEAQ. The CDR3 sequence: CASSLASFGKGEQYF. Here the CDR3 DNA reads TGTGCCAGCAGCTTAGCAAGTTTTGGGAAGGGGGAGCAGTACTTC.

This clonotype was seen repeatedly, ten times or more. The chain uses TRBV5-1 and TRBJ2-7, with a possible D match to TRBD2 (5 bases). This CDR3 is built from 14 residues. V gave up 4 bases and J gave up 0 bases, with 11 bases separating them. Looked up from germline, CDR1 is SGHRS and CDR2 is YFSETQ. This CDR3 is CASSIYRDSYEQYF. The CDR3 DNA reads as TGCGCCAGCAGCATTTACCGGGACTCCTACGAGCAGTACTTC.

The genes are TRBV2 and TRBJ2-7, with 9 bases identical to TRBD2. V shed 1 base and J 3 bases; nucleotides not matched to a gene: 4. This CDR3 contains 15 residues. Germline CDR1 and CDR2: SNHLY and FYNNEI. The CDR3 sequence is CASSEVLAGSYEQYF. CDR3 DNA sequence: TGTGCCAGCAGTGAAGTACTAGCGGGTAGCTACGAGCAGTACTTC. The full variable domain, in which reference TRBV2 and TRBJ2-7 provide the parts outside the CDR3, is EPEVTQTPSHQVTQMGQEVILRCVPISNHLYFYWYRQILGQKVEFLVSFYNNEISEKSEIFDDQFSVERPDGSNFTLKIRSTKLEDSAMYFCASSEVLAGSYEQYFGPGTRLTVT.

This clonotype was found once. The CDR3 DNA is TGCGCCAGCAGTGATCCACAGGGCGGTGAGCAGTTCTTC. Its protein is CASSDPQGGEQFF. The V gene is TRBV10-1, the J gene TRBJ2-1, with a weak D call TRBD1 (6 bases). The CDR3 loop spans 13 amino acids. CDR1 is WNHNN, CDR2 SYGVQD, per germline (reference sequence). The V gene lost 3 bases and the J gene lost 9 bases, with 12 bases spanning the gap.

This clonotype has only a few counts. V and J are TRBV12-5 and TRBJ1-2, with 9 bases that match TRBD1. The CDR3 is made up of 16 amino acids. The V gene's germline CDR1 is LGHNT and CDR2 FRNRAP. The ends lost 1 base at V and 8 bases at J; junction bases unmatched: 11. The CDR3 protein is CASGLDGTGYPRGYTF. The CDR3 bases are TGTGCTAGTGGTTTGGATGGGACAGGGTATCCTCGGGGCTACACCTTC.

The chain is built from TRBV3-1 and TRBJ2-2; 10 nucleotides align to TRBD1. Germline lookup yields CDR1 LGHDT and CDR2 YNNKEL (reference sequence). With V trimmed by 0 bases and J by 5 bases, 3 bases remained unmatched. The CDR3 has 16 amino acids. CDR3 in DNA: TGTGCCAGCAGCCAAGAGACAGGGGGCAATACCGGGGAGCTGTTTTTT. It encodes CASSQETGGNTGELFF.

The chain has TRBV6-2 or TRBV6-3 and TRBJ1-6; 7 bases match TRBD1. The CDR3 loop spans 19 amino acids. Germline trimming cut 5 bases from V and 8 bases from J; bases unmatched to any gene: 21. Germline V gives CDR1 MNHEY, CDR2 SVGEGT. The DNA of the CDR3 is TGTGCCAGCAGTCCCCGTTGGGTTAGGGGGCTACCCTGGGATTCACCCCTCCACTTT. This translates into CASSPRWVRGLPWDSPLHF.

This rearrangement joins TRBV2 to TRBJ1-1; D is undetermined. Germline V lookup: CDR1 SNHLY, CDR2 FYNNEI. V lost 7 bases to trimming and J lost 7 bases, with 19 bases between them. CDR3 size: 14 residues. The CDR3 bases are TGTGCCAGCACTGGCAAGGGAGACACCTTTGAAGCTTTCTTT. Translating gives CASTGKGDTFEAFF.

In its sample, this clonotype was seen a few times. V and J are TRBV20-1 and TRBJ2-3, with TRBD2 as a possible D gene (5 bases). This CDR3 region has 17 residues. V was cut by 5 bases and J by 4 bases, with 25 bases left in between. CDR1 is DFQATT, CDR2 SNEGSKA, per germline (reference sequence). The CDR3 nucleotides read TGCAGTGCTGAGGGTGTGGAAGGTAGCGCTGGGGCAGATACGCAGTATTTT. Encoded protein: CSAEGVEGSAGADTQYF.

This clonotype was found many times. This chain links TRBV2 with TRBJ1-1; D ambiguous. With 3 bases removed from V and 13 bases from J, the gap between germline ends came to 15 bases. This CDR3 spans 12 amino acids. CDR1 and CDR2 (germline): SNHLY, FYNNEI. DNA of the CDR3: TGTGCCAGCAGTGATGACGGCGGGAGGGTTTTCTTT. It codes for CASSDDGGRVFF.

As to this clonotype: The CDR3 does not close with the conserved phenylalanine or tryptophan, likely indicating a read error. J is TRBJ1-2 and V is TRBV5-4, with 8 bases lining up with TRBD1. The CDR3 is 13 residues long. Trimming cost V 3 bases and J 6 bases; bases outside gene matches: 4. Germline-derived CDR1 and CDR2 are SGHNT and YYREEE (reference sequence). CDR3 in DNA: TGTGCCAGCAGCTATCAGGGGGCTCATGGCTACACCTCC. Its protein product is CASSYQGAHGYTS.

This clonotype has a single count. The chain joins TRBV9 to TRBJ1-5, with D perhaps TRBD1 (5 bases). The germline CDR1 and CDR2 sequences are SGDLS and YYNGEE. Trimming took 4 bases from V and 4 from J, leaving 15 bases between them. This CDR3 is built from 15 residues. CDR3 in DNA: TGTGCCAGCAGCTCAAGCGGACACTTTAATCAGCCCCAGCATTTT. This encodes CASSSSGHFNQPQHF.

The chain employs TRBV7-9 and TRBJ2-4, with D possibly being TRBD1 or TRBD2 (5 bases each). The germline V gene has CDR1 SEHNR and CDR2 FQNEAQ (reference sequence). V gave up 6 bases and J gave up 14 bases, with 23 bases separating them. The CDR3 extends over 14 amino acids. The CDR3 here is CASRSGTDDIGEYF. CDR3 DNA: TGTGCCAGCAGGTCCGGGACGGACGATATTGGCGAGTACTTC.